This is a list of T cell receptor beta chains from one sample in a study of blood T cells in healthy people across ages. One entry per CDR3 protein results from TCRdb running MiXCR on the 5' RACE reads. In the table there are over 600,000 distinct CDR3 sequences, 40% to 45% of which are singletons. Sequencing was performed on blood. These TCRs come from an elderly man in good health. Each CDR3 is given with its conserved first and last residue.

cdr3_aa: CASSTRTSATGELFF; j_call: TRBJ2-2; v_call: TRBV7-2
cdr3_aa: CSARGSASRELFF; j_call: TRBJ2-2; v_call: TRBV20-1
cdr3_aa: CASSLIPGQGITDTQYF; j_call: TRBJ2-3; v_call: TRBV7-3
cdr3_aa: CATTTRTSTDTQYF; j_call: TRBJ2-3; v_call: TRBV10-3
cdr3_aa: CASSAQGLGREQYF; j_call: TRBJ2-7; v_call: TRBV6-1
cdr3_aa: CASARQGQETQYF; j_call: TRBJ2-5; v_call: TRBV18
cdr3_aa: CASSIQGRGAYNEQFF; j_call: TRBJ2-1; v_call: TRBV7-2
cdr3_aa: CASSYDFGSGEKLFF; j_call: TRBJ1-4; v_call: TRBV6-5
cdr3_aa: CASGGGQGANEQYF; j_call: TRBJ2-7; v_call: TRBV6-6
cdr3_aa: CASQSSSYNEQFF; j_call: TRBJ2-1; v_call: TRBV7-9
cdr3_aa: CASSEGQGYTF; j_call: TRBJ1-2; v_call: TRBV6-1
cdr3_aa: CASSLARANNSPLHF; j_call: TRBJ1-6; v_call: TRBV7-2
cdr3_aa: CASSLGGTRNKEQFF; j_call: TRBJ2-1; v_call: TRBV5-1
cdr3_aa: CAWSNSWGTEAFF; j_call: TRBJ1-1; v_call: TRBV30
cdr3_aa: CASGEQTMGREQYF; j_call: TRBJ2-7; v_call: TRBV11-1
cdr3_aa: CAIRAGEGDTQYF; j_call: TRBJ2-3; v_call: TRBV10-3
cdr3_aa: CASSLVALSYNEQFF; j_call: TRBJ2-1; v_call: TRBV7-6
cdr3_aa: CASSASGQRNNEQFF; j_call: TRBJ2-1; v_call: TRBV9
cdr3_aa: CASSHKNRVRSPLHF; j_call: TRBJ1-6; v_call: TRBV6-6
cdr3_aa: CASSYSRVVNEQYF; j_call: TRBJ2-7; v_call: TRBV6-2/TRBV6-3
cdr3_aa: CASSLHGTASTDTQYF; j_call: TRBJ2-3; v_call: TRBV7-2
cdr3_aa: CASGLDSQGTQYF; j_call: TRBJ2-7; v_call: TRBV12-5
cdr3_aa: CSASKTGGDYGYTF; j_call: TRBJ1-2; v_call: TRBV20-1
cdr3_aa: CASIGAVGTGSYEQYF; j_call: TRBJ2-7; v_call: TRBV28
cdr3_aa: CSAIKPGVNQPQHF; j_call: TRBJ1-5; v_call: TRBV20-1
cdr3_aa: CSARVTENANSPLHF; j_call: TRBJ1-6; v_call: TRBV20-1
cdr3_aa: CASSLVASGGIGADTQYF; j_call: TRBJ2-3; v_call: TRBV7-2